These T cell receptor beta chains were read from a single sample in a study of shared clonotypes between healthy human individuals. Generated by immunoSEQ multiplex PCR, the TCRdb table keeps only in-frame clones and is missing some. The sample comprises about a million clones, 70% to 80% of which are singletons, and approximately 1.5% rests with the top ten. The sample was memory CD4+ T cells sorted from blood. The source of these receptors is a man in his late teens or twenties in good health. CDR3s include the opening cysteine and the closing phenylalanine or tryptophan. D genes are given only for firm matches. Clone size is given for some rows only: seen once, a few or many times, or a class if the clone is expanded.

>TRBJ1-2|TRBV5-5|TRBD1|NA
TGTGCCAGCAGCTTAGGGACAGCCTATGGCTACACCTTC
CASSLGTAYGYTF
>TRBJ2-2|TRBV6-1|NA|few
TGTGCCAGCACCTTAAACCTCGGAGACACCGGGGAGCTGTTTTTT
CASTLNLGDTGELFF
>TRBJ1-2|TRBV10-2|NA|few
TGCGCCAGCAGTACTAACTATGGCTACACCTTC
CASSTNYGYTF
>TRBJ2-5|TRBV11-2|NA|NA
TGTGCCAGCAGCTTAGTAGAGGTACAAGAAGGTTTAAGGGAGACCCAGTACTTC
CASSLVEVQEGLRETQYF
>TRBJ2-7|TRBV5-6|NA|NA
TGTGCCAGCAGCCCTACAGGGGCGGGGGTTTACGAGCAGTACTTC
CASSPTGAGVYEQYF
>TRBJ1-3|TRBV6-1|TRBD1|NA
TGTGCCAGCAGGGACCCTGACAGGGGGCTGTACACCATATATTTT
CASRDPDRGLYTIYF
>TRBJ1-1|TRBV4-1|NA|few
TGCGCCAGCAGCCGTGAAGGCGCAGGGAATCGTCCGAGCACTGAAGCTTTCTTT
CASSREGAGNRPSTEAFF
>TRBJ2-1|TRBV28|TRBD1|NA
TGTGCCTCTGGAGGGGACAGGGTCAACAATGAGCAGTTCTTC
CASGGDRVNNEQFF
>TRBJ1-2|TRBV28|TRBD1|NA
TGTGCCAGCAGTTCACAGGGGGCACACTATGGCTACACCTTC
CASSSQGAHYGYTF
>TRBJ1-6|TRBV5-6|TRBD1|NA
TGTGCCAGCAGCTGGACAGGGAGCTCCTATAATTCACCCCTCCACTTT
CASSWTGSSYNSPLHF
>TRBJ2-7|TRBV14|NA|NA
TGTGCCAGCAGCCAAAGGGCTAGCGAGCAGTACTTC
CASSQRASEQYF
>TRBJ2-4|TRBV6-1|TRBD1|once
TGTGCCAGCAGTGGCGGGGTTGGGGGACAGGGGTGGTACATTCAGTACTTC
CASSGGVGGQGWYIQYF
>TRBJ2-7|TRBV7-9|NA|few
TGTGCCAGCAGCTTAGCGCGAAACTACGAGCAGTACTTC
CASSLARNYEQYF
>TRBJ1-4|TRBV11-2|NA|NA
TGTGCCAGCGGGGAGGGAACTAATGAAAAACTGTTTTTT
CASGEGTNEKLFF
>TRBJ2-5|TRBV18|NA|NA
TGTGCCAGCTCACTCTCGGACTCCCGAACCCAGTACTTC
CASSLSDSRTQYF
>TRBJ1-4|TRBV18|NA|NA
TGTGCCAGCTCACCGATTTCTGGATCTGCAACTAATGAAAAACTGTTTTTT
CASSPISGSATNEKLFF
>TRBJ1-1|TRBV5-1|NA|NA
TGCGCCAGCAGCGGGGGTAAGAACACTGAAGCTTTCTTT
CASSGGKNTEAFF
>TRBJ1-1|TRBV5-4|NA|NA
TGTGCCAGCAGCTTGAAAGACCGAGGGACGGAAGATGAAGCTTTCTTT
CASSLKDRGTEDEAFF
>TRBJ2-5|TRBV6-5|NA|NA
TGTGCCAGCAGTTTTCTAAACGCCCTGCAGACCCAGTACTTC
CASSFLNALQTQYF
>TRBJ1-1|TRBV6-5|NA|NA
TGTGCCAGCAGCCTACAGAAGAACACTGAAGCTTTCTTT
CASSLQKNTEAFF
>TRBJ2-4|TRBV1|NA|NA
TGCACCAGCAGCCGAAACACCTTAGCCAAAAACATTCAGTACTTC
CTSSRNTLAKNIQYF
>TRBJ1-1|TRBV19|NA|NA
TGTGCCAGTAGTATGCCGGGTTGGGACACTGAAGCTTTCTTT
CASSMPGWDTEAFF
>TRBJ1-1|TRBV19|NA|NA
TGTGCCAGTAACCTCCTGGGGGGCACTGAAGCTTTCTTT
CASNLLGGTEAFF
>TRBJ1-2|TRBV7-2|NA|once
TGTGCCAGCAGCTTAGCGGCCAACGGGCGGGGCTACACCTTC
CASSLAANGRGYTF
>TRBJ2-7|TRBV5-1|NA|NA
TGCGCCAGCAGCTCGCAGGGTGGTAGCGCCTACGAGCAGTACTTC
CASSSQGGSAYEQYF
>TRBJ1-1|TRBV6-5|NA|NA
TGTGCCAGCAGTGAGCCAGGAAAAGAAGCTTTCTTT
CASSEPGKEAFF
>TRBJ2-2|TRBV9|NA|once
TGTGCCAGCAGCCCCCGGAGCCCGAACACCGGGGAGCTGTTTTTT
CASSPRSPNTGELFF
>TRBJ1-5|TRBV10-3|NA|NA
TGTGCCATCAGTGCCCAGGGTACCAATCAGCCCCAGCATTTT
CAISAQGTNQPQHF
>TRBJ2-2|TRBV5-6|TRBD1|NA
TGTGCCAGCAGCTTGGTGGACAGGGGCCTCACCGGGGAGCTGTTTTTT
CASSLVDRGLTGELFF
>TRBJ2-2|TRBV5-1|NA|NA
TGCGCCAGCAGCTTAGGCAGGGGTGCCGGGGAGCTGTTTTTT
CASSLGRGAGELFF
>TRBJ2-3|TRBV25-1|NA|NA
TGTGCCAGCAGTGCCTATTCCCGGGACACCACAGATACGCAGTATTTT
CASSAYSRDTTDTQYF
>TRBJ1-1|TRBV5-1|NA|NA
TGCGCCAGCAGCATTTATTCTGGGGGGAACACTGAAGCTTTCTTT
CASSIYSGGNTEAFF
>TRBJ1-6|TRBV4-3|TRBD1|NA
TGCGCCAGCAGCCAACGCCCACCCGGGACAGGGTATAATTCACCCCTCCACTTT
CASSQRPPGTGYNSPLHF
>TRBJ2-1|TRBV19|TRBD2|NA
TGTGCCAGTAAGGGCGCGGGAGGGCCAGGTGAGCAGTTCTTC
CASKGAGGPGEQFF
>TRBJ2-1|TRBV29-1|NA|NA
TGCAGCGTTGTCGGGCAGGGAAGCAATGAGCAGTTCTTC
CSVVGQGSNEQFF